Sequencing of this TCR beta chain was carried out in a study of CD8 T cells in ankylosing spondylitis. Broader study findings: Seven to nine highly homologous variants made up a TCR beta motif that seemed to typify ankylosing spondylitis blood.

This clonotype was detected only a few times. Its matching antigen is unknown. TCRdb used MiXCR to reprocess the 5' RACE reads, holding one entry per CDR3 protein. Here the sample spans around 430,000 distinct CDR3 sequences, 17% being singletons. CDR3 length: 14 residues. Germline CDR1 SGHTA, CDR2 FQGTGA. V shed 10 bases and J shed 5 bases, with 17 bases lying between them. The sequenced sample was blood, either unsorted or a sorted T cell fraction (not recorded which). This sequence joins TRBV7-3 and TRBJ2-2; D is possibly TRBD2 (7 bases). The origin of this receptor is a male donor with ankylosing spondylitis. The CDR3 region is CATRPGGRTGELFF. CDR3 DNA: TGTGCCACACGGCCGGGGGGCCGAACCGGGGAGCTGTTTTTT.